The entry below gives a single T cell receptor beta chain sequence along with its context. Its target is not known. The source of the sample is a study of Graves' ophthalmopathy and Graves' hyperthyroidism. V lost 7 bases to trimming and J lost 4 bases, with 8 bases between them. This CDR3 comprises 11 residues. Exclusion applied to patients with other autoimmune diseases, uncontrolled infections, pregnancy or lactation. The authors diagnosed from clinical symptoms, serum thyroxine, TRAb, thyroid ultrasound and orbital computed tomography. General observations from the study: The model flagged ophthalmopathy progression at over 60% sensitivity and nearly 75% specificity.

Beta-chain TCR CDR3 regions were amplified from RNA transcripts. HTBI primers primed a first-round RT-PCR, and a second-round multiplex PCR followed. TCRdb re-called the multiplex PCR reads with MiXCR, one entry per CDR3 protein. The sample comprises approximately 330,000 distinct CDR3 sequences, 15% to 20% of which are singletons, and roughly an eighth rests with the top ten. Sequenced sample: peripheral blood. The sequence derives from an adult man with Graves' ophthalmopathy. The rearrangement joins TRBV12-3 or TRBV12-4 to TRBJ2-7; D is possibly TRBD2 (6 bases). CDR3 region: CASTDYYEQYF. Written as DNA, the CDR3 is TGTGCCAGCACGGACTATTACGAGCAGTACTTC.